These T cell receptor beta chains were read from a single sample in a study of CD8 T cells in Susac syndrome. One entry per CDR3 protein results from TCRdb running MiXCR on the immunoSEQ multiplex PCR reads. The table lists 80,000 or so distinct CDR3 sequences, about 96% of them singletons. Source material: CD8+ T cells from PBMCs. Receptor source: a human donor with Susac syndrome. The CDR3 runs from the conserved cysteine through the conserved F or W. Each record gives: CDR3 DNA, CDR3 protein, J gene, clone size, V gene, D gene. D genes are given only for firm matches. Not every row has a clone size; where given, it reads once, few, many or a size class.

CDR3 DNA: TGTGCCAGCAGCGCCCACAAAACAGGGATCGTTAATACGGCTTTCTTT
CDR3 protein: CASSAHKTGIVNTAFF
J gene: TRBJ1-1
clone size: -
V gene: TRBV9
D gene: -

CDR3 DNA: TGCGCCAGCAGCCAAGATTTGGACTCTGGAAACACCATATATTTT
CDR3 protein: CASSQDLDSGNTIYF
J gene: TRBJ1-3
clone size: -
V gene: TRBV4-1
D gene: -

CDR3 DNA: TGCGCCAGCAGCTTGACGACTAGCGGGTACTCCTACAATGAGCAGTTCTTC
CDR3 protein: CASSLTTSGYSYNEQFF
J gene: TRBJ2-1
clone size: -
V gene: TRBV5-1
D gene: TRBD2

CDR3 DNA: TGTGCCAGCAGTGCCGGGACAGGGGATGCCAATGAGCAGTTCTTC
CDR3 protein: CASSAGTGDANEQFF
J gene: TRBJ2-1
clone size: -
V gene: TRBV25-1
D gene: TRBD1

CDR3 DNA: TGCGCCAGCAGCTTGCCGGCAGGCAGGTCGTACTTC
CDR3 protein: CASSLPAGRSYF
J gene: TRBJ2-5
clone size: -
V gene: TRBV5-1
D gene: -

CDR3 DNA: TGTGCCACCGGGACTAGCGGGAACTACGAGCAGTACTTC
CDR3 protein: CATGTSGNYEQYF
J gene: TRBJ2-7
clone size: -
V gene: TRBV15
D gene: TRBD2

CDR3 DNA: TGCGCCAGCAGCCAAGAAAGCGGGGAGCTGTTTTTT
CDR3 protein: CASSQESGELFF
J gene: TRBJ2-2
clone size: -
V gene: TRBV4-3
D gene: -

CDR3 DNA: TGCAGTGCTAGAGACTGGGCACTAGCGGGAGGAGCCTCCTACAATGAGCAGTTCTTC
CDR3 protein: CSARDWALAGGASYNEQFF
J gene: TRBJ2-1
clone size: -
V gene: TRBV20-1
D gene: TRBD2

CDR3 DNA: TGCGCCAGCAGCCAAGATCCAGGAGGCCTGGCCTACGAGCAGTACTTC
CDR3 protein: CASSQDPGGLAYEQYF
J gene: TRBJ2-7
clone size: few
V gene: TRBV4-1
D gene: -

CDR3 DNA: TGTGCCAGCAGTCTCCCCGGATGGGGTAACTATGGCTACACCTTC
CDR3 protein: CASSLPGWGNYGYTF
J gene: TRBJ1-2
clone size: -
V gene: TRBV7-9
D gene: -

CDR3 DNA: TGCGCCAGCAGCCCCAGAACGGGGGGACTAGCGACAGATACGCAGTATTTT
CDR3 protein: CASSPRTGGLATDTQYF
J gene: TRBJ2-3
clone size: -
V gene: TRBV5-1
D gene: TRBD2

CDR3 DNA: TGCAGTGCTAGGGGGGATCGCGACTACGAGCAGTACTTC
CDR3 protein: CSARGDRDYEQYF
J gene: TRBJ2-7
clone size: -
V gene: TRBV20-1
D gene: -

CDR3 DNA: TGTGCCAGCAGCTTGAGGGAGGGAGCGGTAGAGACCCAGTACTTC
CDR3 protein: CASSLREGAVETQYF
J gene: TRBJ2-5
clone size: -
V gene: TRBV13
D gene: TRBD2

CDR3 DNA: TGTGCCATCCGGACAGCGGGAAATGAGCAGTTCTTC
CDR3 protein: CAIRTAGNEQFF
J gene: TRBJ2-1
clone size: -
V gene: TRBV6-6
D gene: -

CDR3 DNA: TGCAGCGTTGAGGTACAGGGTTTGAATGGCTACACCTTC
CDR3 protein: CSVEVQGLNGYTF
J gene: TRBJ1-2
clone size: -
V gene: TRBV29-1
D gene: -

CDR3 DNA: TGTGCCAGCAGCATTCCCGGGCCCGACGGTGAAAAACTGTTTTTT
CDR3 protein: CASSIPGPDGEKLFF
J gene: TRBJ1-4
clone size: -
V gene: TRBV21-1
D gene: -

CDR3 DNA: TGCAGTGCTGAACCCACCCCGTGGGGTGAGCAGTTCTTC
CDR3 protein: CSAEPTPWGEQFF
J gene: TRBJ2-1
clone size: -
V gene: TRBV20-1
D gene: -

CDR3 DNA: TGTGCCAGCAGCCAAGAGTTCCCCCCAGAGGCCCAGTACTTC
CDR3 protein: CASSQEFPPEAQYF
J gene: TRBJ2-5
clone size: -
V gene: TRBV3-1
D gene: -

CDR3 DNA: TGCGCCAGCAGCTTGGGGCAGGGCGCTTTCTTT
CDR3 protein: CASSLGQGAFF
J gene: TRBJ1-1
clone size: -
V gene: TRBV5-1
D gene: -

CDR3 DNA: TGCGCCAGCAGCCAAGGCGCGGGGGACGAGACCCAGTACTTC
CDR3 protein: CASSQGAGDETQYF
J gene: TRBJ2-5
clone size: -
V gene: TRBV4-1
D gene: TRBD2

CDR3 DNA: TGCAGTGCTAGAGTCTCCGGGAGCTCCTACAATGAGCAGTTCTTC
CDR3 protein: CSARVSGSSYNEQFF
J gene: TRBJ2-1
clone size: -
V gene: TRBV20-1
D gene: -

CDR3 DNA: TGTGCCAGTAGTATAGGAGGGGCGGAAAACATTCAGTACTTC
CDR3 protein: CASSIGGAENIQYF
J gene: TRBJ2-4
clone size: -
V gene: TRBV19
D gene: -

CDR3 DNA: TGTGCCAGCAGTTACTCGGGGGAAGAGACCCAGTACTTC
CDR3 protein: CASSYSGEETQYF
J gene: TRBJ2-5
clone size: once
V gene: TRBV6-2/TRBV6-3
D gene: -

CDR3 DNA: TGTGCCAGCAGCCCCGCAGCGGGTCATCCAACAGATACGCAGTATTTT
CDR3 protein: CASSPAAGHPTDTQYF
J gene: TRBJ2-3
clone size: -
V gene: TRBV7-9
D gene: -

CDR3 DNA: TGTGCCAGCAGACCTCACGGTTCGTGGGGAGGGTACGAGCAGTACTTC
CDR3 protein: CASRPHGSWGGYEQYF
J gene: TRBJ2-7
clone size: -
V gene: TRBV28
D gene: TRBD2

CDR3 DNA: TGTGCCAGCAGCCCAGCCCCCAATGAGCAGTTCTTC
CDR3 protein: CASSPAPNEQFF
J gene: TRBJ2-1
clone size: -
V gene: TRBV5-6
D gene: -

CDR3 DNA: TGTGCCAGCAGCGGCAGGGATTCCCCAGAGGATGGCTACACCTTC
CDR3 protein: CASSGRDSPEDGYTF
J gene: TRBJ1-2
clone size: -
V gene: TRBV7-9
D gene: -

CDR3 DNA: TGCAGTGTTTCGGACAGGAGACAAGAGACCCAGTACTTC
CDR3 protein: CSVSDRRQETQYF
J gene: TRBJ2-5
clone size: -
V gene: TRBV20-1
D gene: TRBD1

CDR3 DNA: TGCGCCAGCAGCTCCCGGTCGCAGACTGAAGCTTTCTTT
CDR3 protein: CASSSRSQTEAFF
J gene: TRBJ1-1
clone size: -
V gene: TRBV5-1
D gene: -

CDR3 DNA: TGTGCCAGCAGGAAATCTACAGGGCGGCGAGAGACCCAGTACTTC
CDR3 protein: CASRKSTGRRETQYF
J gene: TRBJ2-5
clone size: -
V gene: TRBV28
D gene: -

CDR3 DNA: TGCAGTGCTAGAGATCTCTACGGCACAGATACGCAGTATTTT
CDR3 protein: CSARDLYGTDTQYF
J gene: TRBJ2-3
clone size: -
V gene: TRBV20-1
D gene: -

CDR3 DNA: TGCAGCGCTGGTGCAGGGGGCGCGTACACTGAAGCTTTCTTT
CDR3 protein: CSAGAGGAYTEAFF
J gene: TRBJ1-1
clone size: -
V gene: TRBV29-1
D gene: TRBD1

CDR3 DNA: TGTGCCAGCCGGGAAACAGATACGCAGTATTTT
CDR3 protein: CASRETDTQYF
J gene: TRBJ2-3
clone size: -
V gene: TRBV2
D gene: -

CDR3 DNA: TGTGCCAGCAGCTCTAGGACGGCAGGTGGCTACGAGCAGTACTTC
CDR3 protein: CASSSRTAGGYEQYF
J gene: TRBJ2-7
clone size: once
V gene: TRBV7-9
D gene: -

CDR3 DNA: TGCAGCGTTGAAACCCGGGATGGCTACACCTTC
CDR3 protein: CSVETRDGYTF
J gene: TRBJ1-2
clone size: -
V gene: TRBV29-1
D gene: -

CDR3 DNA: TGTGCCAGCAGCCTAACTAGCGGGGGCGAGCAGTACTTC
CDR3 protein: CASSLTSGGEQYF
J gene: TRBJ2-7
clone size: -
V gene: TRBV7-9
D gene: TRBD2

CDR3 DNA: TGTGCCAGCAGTTACACTCAGGGCGGACGCAATGAGCAGTTCTTC
CDR3 protein: CASSYTQGGRNEQFF
J gene: TRBJ2-1
clone size: -
V gene: TRBV6-2/TRBV6-3
D gene: -

CDR3 DNA: TGCAAGTCGACGGGCACAACGAGCTATGGCTACACCTTC
CDR3 protein: CKSTGTTSYGYTF
J gene: TRBJ1-2
clone size: -
V gene: TRBV20-1
D gene: -

CDR3 DNA: TGTGCCAGCAGCCCCCTTGTCGGAAGACCTAGCACAGATACGCAGTATTTT
CDR3 protein: CASSPLVGRPSTDTQYF
J gene: TRBJ2-3
clone size: -
V gene: TRBV3-1
D gene: -

CDR3 DNA: TGCAGCGTTGGACTAGGGAGATACAATGAGCAGTTCTTC
CDR3 protein: CSVGLGRYNEQFF
J gene: TRBJ2-1
clone size: -
V gene: TRBV29-1
D gene: -

CDR3 DNA: TGCAGTGCTAGGTCTCTTCGGGACTCCTACGAGCAGTACTTC
CDR3 protein: CSARSLRDSYEQYF
J gene: TRBJ2-7
clone size: -
V gene: TRBV20-1
D gene: -

CDR3 DNA: TGTGCCAGCAGCGTGGAGGGGCGGAAGACCCAGTACTTC
CDR3 protein: CASSVEGRKTQYF
J gene: TRBJ2-5
clone size: -
V gene: TRBV9
D gene: -

CDR3 DNA: TGTGCCAGCAGCTTCCAGGGGGCAGGGGGCGCCAGCTATGGCTACACCTTC
CDR3 protein: CASSFQGAGGASYGYTF
J gene: TRBJ1-2
clone size: -
V gene: TRBV5-6
D gene: TRBD1

CDR3 DNA: TGTGCCACCAGCAGAGATAGGGGGGAGACCCAGTACTTC
CDR3 protein: CATSRDRGETQYF
J gene: TRBJ2-5
clone size: -
V gene: TRBV15
D gene: -